These 32 T cell receptor beta chains share one sample of origin, sequenced in a study of cytomegalovirus exposure and HLA in healthy donors. A multiplex PCR was run with 60 Vbeta primers and 13 Jbeta primers. The data were produced by immunoSEQ multiplex PCR, yet TCRdb's version contains in-frame clones alone and is incomplete. Altogether some 140,000 clones are present, around 74% being singletons, with the ten largest covering 2.8%. The specimen sequenced was PBMCs. The source is a man aged 18-30 years in good health and CMV-seronegative.

In this sample, this clone turned up a few times. The V gene is TRBV7-8, the J gene TRBJ2-7; maybe TRBD1 (6 bases). Germline CDR1 reads SGHVS; CDR2 reads FQNEAQ. V gave up 1 base and J gave up 2 bases, with 9 bases separating them. The CDR3 length is 14 residues. The CDR3 sequence: CASSLGGGTYEQYF. The CDR3 DNA reads as TGTGCCAGCAGCTTAGGAGGGGGTACCTACGAGCAGTACTTC.

This chain joins TRBV11-2 and TRBJ2-7; D might be TRBD1 (6 bases). Trimming stripped 0 bases from V and 6 bases from J, with 12 bases between. The CDR3 covers 14 residues. The V gene's germline CDR1 is SGHAT and CDR2 FQNNGV. In DNA form, the CDR3 reads TGTGCCAGCAGCTTAGATCGAACAGGGACCGAGCAGTACTTC. Protein sequence: CASSLDRTGTEQYF. The variable domain in full, completed from reference TRBV11-2 and TRBJ2-7, reads EAGVAQSPRYKIIEKRQSVAFWCNPISGHATLYWYQQILGQGPKLLIQFQNNGVVDDSQLPKDRFSAERLKGVDSTLKIQPAKLEDSAVYLCASSLDRTGTEQYFGPGTRLTVT.

This chain links TRBV11-2 with TRBJ2-5; possibly TRBD2 for D (5 bases). Germline CDR1 SGHAT, CDR2 FQNNGV. Trimming removed 5 bases from V and 5 bases from J, with 12 bases in between. The length of the CDR3 is 13 residues. The CDR3 protein is CASSGGRRETQYF. DNA of the CDR3: TGTGCCAGCAGCGGAGGACGGCGGGAGACCCAGTACTTC.

The V gene is TRBV7-9, the J gene TRBJ1-1, with a weak D call TRBD1 (5 bases). CDR3 length: 17 residues. With 3 bases removed from V and 1 base from J, the gap between germline ends came to 18 bases. CDR1 SEHNR and CDR2 FQNEAQ come from the germline V gene (reference sequence). The CDR3 loop is CASSFQFQGRGNTEAFF. As DNA, the CDR3 is TGTGCCAGCAGCTTCCAATTTCAGGGTAGAGGGAACACTGAAGCTTTCTTT. The variable domain in full, with the rest retrieved from reference TRBV7-9 and TRBJ1-1, is DTGVSQNPRHKITKRGQNVTFRCDPISEHNRLYWYRQTLGQGPEFLTYFQNEAQLEKSRLLSDRFSAERPKGSFSTLEIQRTEQGDSAMYLCASSFQFQGRGNTEAFFGQGTRLTVV.

This chain uses TRBV20-1 with TRBJ2-3; D ambiguous. The CDR3 totals 11 residues. Germline-derived CDR1 and CDR2 are DFQATT and SNEGSKA (reference sequence). The germline V and J ends were trimmed by 3 bases and 7 bases, with 8 bases remaining between them. In nucleotides, the CDR3 is TGCAGTGCTAGCATACAACATACGCAGTATTTT. Translation: CSASIQHTQYF.

V is TRBV5-1 and J is TRBJ1-3; D gene ambiguous. V was cut by 1 base and J by 4 bases, with 12 bases left in between. Germline V gene data show CDR1 as SGHRS and CDR2 as YFSETQ. The CDR3 has 15 amino acids. The CDR3 sequence: CASSLNPGSGNTIYF. DNA for the CDR3: TGCGCCAGCAGCTTGAACCCAGGTTCGGGAAACACCATATATTTT.

This chain joins TRBV5-1 and TRBJ2-7; no reliable D call. CDR1 and CDR2 (germline): SGHRS, YFSETQ. This CDR3 region has 14 residues. V was trimmed by 5 bases and J by 0 bases, leaving 12 bases between them. The CDR3 spells CASSQTEPSYEQYF. CDR3 DNA: TGCGCCAGCAGTCAGACTGAGCCCTCCTACGAGCAGTACTTC.

The chain has TRBV6-1 and TRBJ2-4, with a weak D call TRBD1 (5 bases). This CDR3 contains 14 residues. Germline assignment: CDR1 MNHNS and CDR2 SASEGT. Trimming removed 10 bases at V and 6 bases at J, with 19 bases between. The CDR3 DNA sequence: TGTGCCACCGAGATAGGGGAATTTGGAAACATTCAGTACTTC. Translating it yields CATEIGEFGNIQYF.

The rearrangement links TRBV21-1 to TRBJ2-5; the DNA was not compared with TRBD1, the D call given in the table. Judging by the DNA end, TRBJ2-7 fits better; the J call may be wrong. TRBV21-1 is classified as a pseudogene. The CDR3 sequence is 16 residues long. The CDR3 protein is CASSKEGKGQAYEQYF. The CDR3, as DNA: TGTGCCAGCAGCAAAGAGGGGAAAGGACAGGCCTACGAGCAGTACTTC.

This clone was counted only a few times. The CDR3 loop is CSAATGAYEQYF. The CDR3 nucleotides are TGCAGCGCCGCGACAGGGGCCTACGAGCAGTACTTC. The chain couples TRBV29-1 to TRBJ2-7; 8 nucleotides match TRBD1. The CDR3 runs to 12 residues. Germline assignment: CDR1 SQVTM and CDR2 ANQGSEA. With V trimmed by 7 bases and J by 2 bases, 4 bases remained unmatched.

The V call is TRBV27, the J call TRBJ1-1; possibly TRBD1 for D (5 bases). Germline-derived CDR1 and CDR2 are MNHEY and SMNVEV (reference sequence). This CDR3 region has 15 residues. V was trimmed by 5 bases and J by 3 bases, leaving 16 bases between them. CDR3: CASSRPGGGDTEAFF. In nucleotides, the CDR3 is TGTGCCAGCAGTCGCCCCGGGGGAGGGGACACTGAAGCTTTCTTT.

The chain couples TRBV7-9 to TRBJ1-3; D is possibly TRBD1 (6 bases). This CDR3 has 15 amino acids. CDR1 is SEHNR, CDR2 FQNEAQ, per germline (reference sequence). V lost 4 bases and J 4 bases, leaving 14 bases between the germline ends. The DNA for the CDR3 is TGTGCCAGCAGCTCTTCACAGGGAAAGGGAAACACCATATATTTT. Translation: CASSSSQGKGNTIYF.

The V call is TRBV5-1, the J call TRBJ1-2, with 10 bases aligning to TRBD1. In germline, CDR1 is SGHRS, CDR2 YFSETQ. The trim removed 1 base at V and 8 bases at J, leaving 8 bases unmatched. This CDR3 has 15 residues. The CDR3 loop is CASSLFPDRGDGYTF. The CDR3 nucleotides are TGCGCCAGCAGCTTGTTCCCGGACAGGGGGGACGGCTACACCTTC. Variable domain in full (rest from reference TRBV5-1 and TRBJ1-2): KAGVTQTPRYLIKTRGQQVTLSCSPISGHRSVSWYQQTPGQGLQFLFEYFSETQRNKGNFPGRFSGRQFSNSRSEMNVSTLELGDSALYLCASSLFPDRGDGYTFGSGTRLTVV.

The gene calls are TRBV19 and TRBJ1-2, with 9 bases that match TRBD1. This CDR3 spans 14 amino acids. Germline trimming cut 3 bases from V and 4 bases from J; bases unmatched to any gene: 3. Germline V lookup: CDR1 LNHDA, CDR2 SQIVND (reference sequence). The CDR3 region has the DNA TGTGCCAGTAGTATGCGGGACAGGGTCTATGGCTACACCTTC. It yields the protein CASSMRDRVYGYTF.

This chain uses TRBV10-3 with TRBJ1-2, with D unresolved. This CDR3 is built from 12 residues. The ends were cut back, 5 bases at V and 1 base at J, with 5 bases in the middle. Per the germline V gene, CDR1 is ENHRY and CDR2 is SYGVKD. The CDR3 nucleotides are TGTGCCATCAGTCGGGATAACTATGGCTACACCTTC. It specifies CAISRDNYGYTF.

The V and J genes are TRBV5-4 and TRBJ1-2, with TRBD1 identical over 9 bases. This CDR3 has 14 residues. CDR1 and CDR2 from the germline V gene are SGHNT and YYREEE (reference sequence). V lost 3 bases, J lost 3 bases, and 3 bases stayed unmatched. The CDR3 bases are TGTGCCAGCAGCTCTAGACAGGGGGACTATGGCTACACCTTC. This codes for CASSSRQGDYGYTF.

This clone was seen a handful of times. The rearrangement uses TRBV7-9 and TRBJ2-7; 9 nucleotides agree with TRBD1. The CDR3 is 14 amino acids. Trimming at V came to 11 bases and at J to 9 bases, leaving 17 bases not matched to a gene. Germline loops: CDR1 SEHNR, CDR2 FQNEAQ (reference sequence). CDR3 loop: CACEEGTGISVQYF. The CDR3 DNA sequence: TGTGCCTGCGAGGAGGGGACAGGGATTAGTGTGCAGTACTTC.

The J gene is TRBJ1-5, the V gene TRBV5-6; D not resolved. The germline CDR1 and CDR2 sequences are SGHDT and YYEEEE. Trimming shortened V by 0 bases and J by 11 bases, and 18 bases separated the two germline ends. This CDR3 has 15 amino acids. Here the CDR3 DNA reads TGTGCCAGCAGCTTGGATGGCGGGTCAATCTTGACCCAGCATTTT. Amino acid sequence: CASSLDGGSILTQHF. The full variable domain, with the rest looked up from reference TRBV5-6 and TRBJ1-5, is DAGVTQSPTHLIKTRGQQVTLRCSPKSGHDTVSWYQQALGQGPQFIFQYYEEEERQRGNFPDRFSGHQFPNYSSELNVNALLLGDSALYLCASSLDGGSILTQHFGDGTRLSIL.

This chain connects TRBV6-5 to TRBJ2-7; D gene ambiguous. Germline V gene lookup returns CDR1 MNHEY and CDR2 SVGAGI. Trimming removed 2 bases at V and 9 bases at J, with 11 bases between. CDR3 length: 12 amino acids. The CDR3 spells CASSYPTGLQYF. As DNA, the CDR3 is TGTGCCAGCAGTTACCCAACGGGTTTGCAGTACTTC.

This clone was observed once. The rearrangement links TRBV7-2 to TRBJ1-2; D unresolved. The germline V gene encodes CDR1 SGHTA and CDR2 FQGNSA. V dropped 2 bases and J dropped 2 bases, with 6 bases sitting between them. The CDR3 length is 13 residues. The CDR3 here is CASSLIRNYGYTF. The CDR3 bases are TGTGCCAGCAGCTTAATTCGGAACTATGGCTACACCTTC.

This clone was seen a few times. V usage is TRBV19 and J usage is TRBJ1-2, with no clear D. The CDR3 is made up of 12 amino acids. Germline lookup yields CDR1 LNHDA and CDR2 SQIVND (reference sequence). Trimming shortened V by 3 bases and J by 1 base, and 3 bases separated the two germline ends. CDR3 in DNA: TGTGCCAGTAGTATCTTTAACTATGGCTACACCTTC. Amino acids: CASSIFNYGYTF.

A single count supports this clone. The CDR3 protein is CASSLASTGWGYGYTF. CDR3 DNA: TGTGCCAGCAGCTTAGCTAGCACAGGGTGGGGCTATGGCTACACCTTC. The chain couples TRBV7-2 to TRBJ1-2; the D gene is possibly TRBD1 (6 bases). Trimming took off 0 bases at V and 4 bases at J, with 15 bases between the two ends. CDR3 length equals 16 residues. Per germline, CDR1 SGHTA and CDR2 FQGNSA.

V is TRBV13 and J is TRBJ1-2, with D possibly matching TRBD1 (5 bases). The CDR3 has 17 amino acids. Germline V gene data show CDR1 as PRHDT and CDR2 as FYEKMQ (reference sequence). V lost 5 bases, J lost 8 bases, and 27 bases lay in between. CDR3 residues: CASSISNGGRGKAGYTF. CDR3 nucleotides: TGTGCCAGCAGCATTAGCAACGGGGGGAGAGGGAAGGCCGGCTACACCTTC.

The chain couples TRBV9 to TRBJ2-3; D perhaps matches TRBD2 (5 bases). The CDR3 runs to 14 residues. V lost 0 bases and J 3 bases, leaving 8 bases between the germline ends. Germline assignment: CDR1 SGDLS and CDR2 YYNGEE. The CDR3 loop reads CASSVASGTDTQYF. DNA of the CDR3: TGTGCCAGCAGCGTAGCGTCGGGGACAGATACGCAGTATTTT.

This clone was counted a few times. The gene calls are TRBV7-2 and TRBJ2-2; 7 bases are shared with TRBD2. The CDR3 is 13 residues long. Germline V gives CDR1 SGHTA, CDR2 FQGNSA. V lost 4 bases and J lost 6; bases outside the gene matches: 2. This chain's CDR3 is CASSSGGAGELFF. CDR3 nucleotide sequence: TGTGCCAGCAGCTCGGGGGGAGCCGGGGAGCTGTTTTTT.

The chain is built from TRBV6-1 and TRBJ1-1; 7 bases line up with TRBD1. Losses at the gene ends were 6 bases for V and 7 bases for J; bases not matched to a gene: 5. From germline, CDR1 is MNHNS and CDR2 SASEGT. This CDR3 region has 12 residues. The CDR3 spells CASRENRGEAFF. Here the CDR3 DNA reads TGTGCCAGCAGGGAAAACAGGGGTGAAGCTTTCTTT.

The gene calls are TRBV11-2 and TRBJ2-7; D possibly corresponds to TRBD1 (6 bases). V lost 6 bases and J lost 0, with 12 bases in between. This CDR3 has 14 amino acids. Germline values: CDR1 SGHAT, CDR2 FQNNGV. Here the CDR3 DNA reads TGTGCCAGCAGTCTAACAGGGATCTCCTACGAGCAGTACTTC. Translated, it gives CASSLTGISYEQYF.

This chain joins TRBV28 and TRBJ1-6, with unresolved D. V was cut by 3 bases and J by 9 bases, with 18 bases left in between. The CDR3 runs 16 residues. CDR1 and CDR2 from the germline V gene are MDHEN and SYDVKM. The DNA for the CDR3 is TGTGCCAGCAGTTTGGCCAGGTCATTTGAGGGTTCACCCCTCCACTTT. Encoded protein: CASSLARSFEGSPLHF.

The chain combines TRBV19 with TRBJ2-5, with D perhaps TRBD1 (5 bases). The V gene lost 3 bases and the J gene lost 5 bases, with 22 bases spanning the gap. Germline V gives CDR1 LNHDA, CDR2 SQIVND (reference sequence). This CDR3 contains 17 residues. The CDR3 loop reads CASSMGLRGPQGETQYF. The CDR3 coding sequence is TGTGCCAGTAGTATGGGCCTCCGCGGCCCGCAGGGCGAGACCCAGTACTTC.

This clone was counted only a few times. The chain has TRBV4-1 and TRBJ2-7; tentatively, D is TRBD1 (6 bases). Germline V gene lookup returns CDR1 MGHRA and CDR2 YSYEKL. V lost 2 bases to trimming and J lost 3 bases, with 8 bases between them. This CDR3 is built from 13 residues. The CDR3 DNA follows: TGCGCCAGCAGCCAACAACAGGGCTACGAGCAGTACTTC. Translating it yields CASSQQQGYEQYF.

The chain employs TRBV29-1 and TRBJ2-3; TRBD1 aligns across 8 bases. The CDR3 is 13 residues long. From germline, CDR1 is SQVTM and CDR2 ANQGSEA. J was trimmed by 1 base and V by 7 bases; bases with no gene match: 4. The CDR3 region is CSDKTGGTDTQYF. The CDR3 DNA is TGCAGCGATAAGACAGGGGGCACAGATACGCAGTATTTT.

The chain recombines TRBV5-4 with TRBJ1-1; D is possibly TRBD1 (6 bases). V dropped 3 bases and J dropped 0 bases, with 27 bases sitting between them. This CDR3 comprises 20 residues. The V gene's germline CDR1 is SGHNT and CDR2 YYREEE (reference sequence). The DNA for the CDR3 is TGTGCCAGCAGCTCCGAGATCGACGGACTCTCAGGGGCTCTGAACACTGAAGCTTTCTTT. This gives the protein CASSSEIDGLSGALNTEAFF.